A selection of T cell receptor beta chains follows, all from one sample in a study of human T cells and chemical hapten exposure. Each CDR3 protein is one row after TCRdb ran MiXCR on the RACE reads. The table records around 250,000 distinct CDR3 sequences, roughly 8.9% of them present only once. The sample in question was whole blood, obtained in connection with sensitization to the hapten diphenylcyclopropenone (DPC). The receptors here all came from a woman in her thirties or forties with alopecia areata. Some clones in this sample may be carry-over from other donors' samples. Both conserved end residues are part of each CDR3. D genes are given only for firm matches. Size values are once, few and many counts, or a class for expanded clones, and some rows have none.

j_call: TRBJ1-6
clone_size: few
v_call: TRBV28
d_call: TRBD1
cdr3_aa: CASSLWSGTGPGSVNSPLHF
cdr3_nt: TGTGCCAGCAGTTTATGGTCAGGGACAGGTCCGGGGTCGGTTAATTCACCCCTCCACTTT

j_call: TRBJ1-5
clone_size: -
v_call: TRBV12-3/TRBV12-4
d_call: -
cdr3_aa: CASSLNLLQPQHF
cdr3_nt: TGTGCCAGCAGTTTAAACCTCCTCCAGCCCCAGCATTTT

j_call: TRBJ2-7
clone_size: few
v_call: TRBV4-2
d_call: TRBD2
cdr3_aa: CASSLTRLAGDYEQYF
cdr3_nt: TGTGCCAGCAGCCTAACTAGACTAGCGGGAGATTACGAGCAGTACTTC

j_call: TRBJ2-5
clone_size: many
v_call: TRBV3-1
d_call: -
cdr3_aa: CASSQDGSRETQYF
cdr3_nt: TGTGCCAGCAGCCAAGATGGTAGCAGGGAGACCCAGTACTTC

j_call: TRBJ2-2
clone_size: few
v_call: TRBV6-4
d_call: -
cdr3_aa: CASSLEQGNTGELFF
cdr3_nt: TGTGCCAGCAGCTTAGAACAGGGGAACACCGGGGAGCTGTTTTTT

j_call: TRBJ2-5
clone_size: -
v_call: TRBV9
d_call: -
cdr3_aa: CASSVGGRETQYF
cdr3_nt: TGTGCCAGCAGCGTCGGGGGTCGGGAGACCCAGTACTTC

j_call: TRBJ1-5
clone_size: once
v_call: TRBV6-2/TRBV6-3
d_call: -
cdr3_aa: CASTRNGGEANQPQHF
cdr3_nt: TGTGCCAGCACTCGGAACGGGGGGGAAGCTAATCAGCCCCAGCATTTT

j_call: TRBJ2-6
clone_size: -
v_call: TRBV19
d_call: TRBD1
cdr3_aa: CASSPPTGYPGANVLTF
cdr3_nt: TGTGCCAGTAGTCCCCCGACAGGGTATCCTGGGGCCAACGTCCTGACTTTC

j_call: TRBJ1-2
clone_size: -
v_call: TRBV27
d_call: -
cdr3_aa: CASTLRAGYGYTF
cdr3_nt: TGTGCCAGCACGCTAAGGGCAGGCTATGGCTACACCTTC

j_call: TRBJ2-1
clone_size: few
v_call: TRBV4-2
d_call: TRBD2
cdr3_aa: CASSQEPYTSGEHNEQFF
cdr3_nt: TGTGCCAGCAGCCAAGAACCCTACACTAGCGGGGAGCACAATGAGCAGTTCTTC

j_call: TRBJ2-5
clone_size: -
v_call: TRBV6-2/TRBV6-3
d_call: TRBD1
cdr3_aa: CASSYRQGAETQYF
cdr3_nt: TGTGCCAGCAGTTACAGACAGGGGGCTGAGACCCAGTACTTC

j_call: TRBJ2-3
clone_size: -
v_call: TRBV7-3
d_call: -
cdr3_aa: CASSLGFSGTDTQYF
cdr3_nt: TGTGCCAGCAGCTTAGGGTTTAGCGGCACAGATACGCAGTATTTT

j_call: TRBJ2-1
clone_size: -
v_call: TRBV7-2
d_call: -
cdr3_aa: CASADSSYNEQFF
cdr3_nt: TGTGCCAGCGCGGACAGCTCCTACAATGAGCAGTTCTTC

j_call: TRBJ2-3
clone_size: few
v_call: TRBV29-1
d_call: -
cdr3_aa: CSATRGPTDTQYF
cdr3_nt: TGCAGCGCAACTCGGGGCCCCACGGATACGCAGTATTTT

j_call: TRBJ1-2
clone_size: -
v_call: TRBV7-2
d_call: -
cdr3_aa: CASSSILWAGGAYGYTF
cdr3_nt: TGTGCCAGCAGCTCGATATTATGGGCGGGGGGCGCATATGGCTACACCTTC

j_call: TRBJ1-1
clone_size: -
v_call: TRBV28
d_call: TRBD1
cdr3_aa: CASSLYPGQTNTEAFF
cdr3_nt: TGTGCCAGCAGTTTATATCCGGGACAGACGAACACTGAAGCTTTCTTT